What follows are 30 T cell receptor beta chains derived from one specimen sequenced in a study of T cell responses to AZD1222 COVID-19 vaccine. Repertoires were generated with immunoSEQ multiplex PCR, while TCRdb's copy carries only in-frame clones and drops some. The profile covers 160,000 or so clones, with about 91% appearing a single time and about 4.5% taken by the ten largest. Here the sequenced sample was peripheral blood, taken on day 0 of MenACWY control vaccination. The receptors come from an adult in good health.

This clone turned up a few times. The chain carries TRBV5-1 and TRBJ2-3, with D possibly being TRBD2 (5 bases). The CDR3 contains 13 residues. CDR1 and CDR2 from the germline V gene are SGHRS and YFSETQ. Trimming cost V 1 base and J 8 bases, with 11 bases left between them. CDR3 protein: CASSLPQEATQYF. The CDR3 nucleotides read TGCGCCAGCAGCTTGCCCCAGGAGGCTACGCAGTATTTT.

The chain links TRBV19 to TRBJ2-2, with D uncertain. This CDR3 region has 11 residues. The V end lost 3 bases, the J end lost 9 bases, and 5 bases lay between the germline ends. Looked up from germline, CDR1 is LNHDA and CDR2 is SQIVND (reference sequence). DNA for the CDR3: TGTGCCAGTAGTATGGGCAGGGAGCTGTTTTTT. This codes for CASSMGRELFF.

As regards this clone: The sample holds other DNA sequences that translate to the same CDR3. Here the CDR3 DNA reads TGTGCCAGCGGCTCGGGGACTAGTGGGAGGGCCTCCAAAAACATTCAGTACTTC. It codes for CASGSGTSGRASKNIQYF. This chain connects TRBV3-1 (or the pseudogene TRBV3-2) to TRBJ2-4, with 8 bases fitting TRBD2. The CDR3 covers 18 residues. The V segment lost 8 bases and the J segment 2 bases; nucleotides outside the gene matches: 17. Germline-derived CDR1 and CDR2 are LGHDT and YNNKEL (reference sequence).

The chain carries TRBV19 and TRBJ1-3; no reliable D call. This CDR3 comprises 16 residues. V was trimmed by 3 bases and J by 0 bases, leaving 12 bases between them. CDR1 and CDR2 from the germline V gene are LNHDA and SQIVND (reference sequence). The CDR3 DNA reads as TGTGCCAGTAGTATTGGAGCCCTCGACTCTGGAAACACCATATATTTT. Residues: CASSIGALDSGNTIYF.

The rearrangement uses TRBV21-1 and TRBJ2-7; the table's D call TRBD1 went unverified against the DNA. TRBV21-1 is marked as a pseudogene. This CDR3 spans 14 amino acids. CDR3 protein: CASNLRDRGHEQYF. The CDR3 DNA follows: TGTGCCAGCAACCTCCGGGACAGGGGCCACGAGCAGTACTTC.

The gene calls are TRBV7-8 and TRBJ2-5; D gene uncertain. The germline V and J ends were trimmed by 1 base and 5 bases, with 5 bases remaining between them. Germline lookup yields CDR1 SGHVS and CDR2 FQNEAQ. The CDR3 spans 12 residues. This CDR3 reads CASSLDWETQYF. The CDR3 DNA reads TGTGCCAGCAGCTTAGATTGGGAGACCCAGTACTTC.

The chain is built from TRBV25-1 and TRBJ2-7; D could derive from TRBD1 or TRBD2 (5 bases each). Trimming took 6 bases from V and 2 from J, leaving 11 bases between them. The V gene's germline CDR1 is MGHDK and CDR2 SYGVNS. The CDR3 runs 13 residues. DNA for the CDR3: TGTGCCAGCAGCTATGGGGGTCCCTACGAGCAGTACTTC. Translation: CASSYGGPYEQYF.

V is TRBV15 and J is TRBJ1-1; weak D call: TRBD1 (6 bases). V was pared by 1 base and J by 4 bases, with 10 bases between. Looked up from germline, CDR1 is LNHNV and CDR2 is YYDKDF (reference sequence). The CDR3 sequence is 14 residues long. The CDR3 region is CATSRGQVSTEAFF. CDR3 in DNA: TGTGCCACCAGCAGAGGACAGGTGTCCACTGAAGCTTTCTTT.

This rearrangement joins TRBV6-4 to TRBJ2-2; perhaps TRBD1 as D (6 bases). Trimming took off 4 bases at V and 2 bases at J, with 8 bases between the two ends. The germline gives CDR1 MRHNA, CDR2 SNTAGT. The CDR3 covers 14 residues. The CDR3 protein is CASSAQGNTGELFF. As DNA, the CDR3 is TGTGCCAGCAGTGCACAGGGAAACACCGGGGAGCTGTTTTTT.

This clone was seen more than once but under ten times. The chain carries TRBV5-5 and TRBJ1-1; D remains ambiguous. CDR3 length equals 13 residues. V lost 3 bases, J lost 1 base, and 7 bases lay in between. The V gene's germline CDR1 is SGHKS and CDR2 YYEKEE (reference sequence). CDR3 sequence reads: CASSWKENTEAFF. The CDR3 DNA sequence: TGTGCCAGCAGCTGGAAAGAGAACACTGAAGCTTTCTTT.

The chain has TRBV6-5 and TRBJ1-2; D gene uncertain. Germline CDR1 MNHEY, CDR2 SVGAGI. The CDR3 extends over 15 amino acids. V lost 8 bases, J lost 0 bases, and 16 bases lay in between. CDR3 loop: CASPRPARTNYGYTF. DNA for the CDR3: TGTGCCAGCCCCAGGCCAGCCCGCACTAACTATGGCTACACCTTC.

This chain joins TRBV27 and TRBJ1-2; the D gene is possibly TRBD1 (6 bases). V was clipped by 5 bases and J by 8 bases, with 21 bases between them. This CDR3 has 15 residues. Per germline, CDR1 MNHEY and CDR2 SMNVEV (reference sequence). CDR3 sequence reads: CASSLGQNSVGGYTF. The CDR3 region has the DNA TGTGCCAGCAGTCTCGGACAGAATTCGGTAGGAGGCTACACCTTC.

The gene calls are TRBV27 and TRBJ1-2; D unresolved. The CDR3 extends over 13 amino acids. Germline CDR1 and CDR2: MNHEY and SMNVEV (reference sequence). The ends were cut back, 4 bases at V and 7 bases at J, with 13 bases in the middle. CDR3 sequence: CASSYTSTSGYTF. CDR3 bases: TGTGCCAGCAGTTATACAAGTACTAGTGGCTACACCTTC.

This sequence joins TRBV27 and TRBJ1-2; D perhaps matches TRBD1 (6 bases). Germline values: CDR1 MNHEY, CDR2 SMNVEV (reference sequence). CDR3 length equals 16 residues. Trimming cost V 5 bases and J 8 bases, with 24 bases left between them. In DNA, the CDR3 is TGTGCCAGCAGTCCTACCACAGGGCCTTCAACGGGGGGCTACACCTTC. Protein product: CASSPTTGPSTGGYTF.

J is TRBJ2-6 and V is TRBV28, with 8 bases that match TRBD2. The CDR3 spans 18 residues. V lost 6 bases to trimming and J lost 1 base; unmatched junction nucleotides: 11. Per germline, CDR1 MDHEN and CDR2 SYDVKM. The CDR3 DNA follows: TGTGCCAGCAGCCAGGTCCGCGGGGGGCGGTCTGGGGCCAACGTCCTGACTTTC. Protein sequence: CASSQVRGGRSGANVLTF.

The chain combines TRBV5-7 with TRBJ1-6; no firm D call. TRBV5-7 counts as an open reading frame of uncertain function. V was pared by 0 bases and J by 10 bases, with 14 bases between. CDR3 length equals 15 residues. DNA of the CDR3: TGTGCCAGCAGCTTGGCCGGTCATTTCGGCTCACCCCTCCACTTT. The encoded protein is CASSLAGHFGSPLHF.

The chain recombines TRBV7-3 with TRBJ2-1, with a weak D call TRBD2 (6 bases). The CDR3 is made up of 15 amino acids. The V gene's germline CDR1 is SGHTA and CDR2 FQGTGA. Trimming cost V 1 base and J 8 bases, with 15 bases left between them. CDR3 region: CASSLRVAEGYEQFF. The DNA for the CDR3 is TGTGCCAGCAGCTTAAGAGTAGCGGAGGGGTATGAGCAGTTCTTC.

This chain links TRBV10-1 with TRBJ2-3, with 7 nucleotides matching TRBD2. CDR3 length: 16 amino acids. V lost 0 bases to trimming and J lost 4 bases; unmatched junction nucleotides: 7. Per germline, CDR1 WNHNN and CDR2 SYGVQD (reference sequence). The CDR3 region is CASSESWTGGADTQYF. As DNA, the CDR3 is TGCGCCAGCAGTGAGTCGTGGACGGGAGGAGCAGATACGCAGTATTTT.

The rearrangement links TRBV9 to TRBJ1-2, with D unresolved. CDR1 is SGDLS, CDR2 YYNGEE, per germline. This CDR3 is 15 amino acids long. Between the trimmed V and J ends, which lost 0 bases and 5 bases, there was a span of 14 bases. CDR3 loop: CASSVGQGFGYGYTF. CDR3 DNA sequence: TGTGCCAGCAGCGTAGGGCAAGGTTTTGGGTATGGCTACACCTTC.

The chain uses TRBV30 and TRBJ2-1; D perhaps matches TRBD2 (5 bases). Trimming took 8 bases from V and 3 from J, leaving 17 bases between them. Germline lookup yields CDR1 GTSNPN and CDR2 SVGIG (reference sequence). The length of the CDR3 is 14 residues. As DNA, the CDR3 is TGTGCCGGTCGATTCCCAACTAGCTACAATGAGCAGTTCTTC. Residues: CAGRFPTSYNEQFF.

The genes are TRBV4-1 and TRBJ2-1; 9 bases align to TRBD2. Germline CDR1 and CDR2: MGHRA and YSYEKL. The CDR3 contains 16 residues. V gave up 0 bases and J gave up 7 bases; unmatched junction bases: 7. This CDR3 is CASSQDGSGSLNEQFF. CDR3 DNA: TGCGCCAGCAGCCAAGACGGTAGCGGGAGTCTGAATGAGCAGTTCTTC.

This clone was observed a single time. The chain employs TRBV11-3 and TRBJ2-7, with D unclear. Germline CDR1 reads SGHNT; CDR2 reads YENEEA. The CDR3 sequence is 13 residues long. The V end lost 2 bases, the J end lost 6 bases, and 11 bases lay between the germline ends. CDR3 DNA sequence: TGTGCCAGCAGCTTACAGACAAGAGCCGAGCAGTACTTC. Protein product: CASSLQTRAEQYF.

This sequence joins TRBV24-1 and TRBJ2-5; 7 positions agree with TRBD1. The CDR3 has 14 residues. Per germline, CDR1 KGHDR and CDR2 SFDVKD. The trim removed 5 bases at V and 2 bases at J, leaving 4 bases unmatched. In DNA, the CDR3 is TGTGCCACCAGTGGAACAGGGGCACAAGAGACCCAGTACTTC. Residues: CATSGTGAQETQYF.

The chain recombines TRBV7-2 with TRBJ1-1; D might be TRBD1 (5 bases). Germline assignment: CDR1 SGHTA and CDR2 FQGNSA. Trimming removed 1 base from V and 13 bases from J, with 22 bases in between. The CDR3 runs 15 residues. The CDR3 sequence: CASSLESGTFLRVFF. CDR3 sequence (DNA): TGTGCCAGCAGCTTAGAATCGGGGACCTTCCTCAGGGTTTTCTTT.

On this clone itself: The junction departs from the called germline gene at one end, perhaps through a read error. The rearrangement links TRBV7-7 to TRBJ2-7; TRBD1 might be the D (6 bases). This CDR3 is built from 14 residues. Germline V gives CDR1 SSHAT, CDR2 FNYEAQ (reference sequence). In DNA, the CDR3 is TGTGCTAGCAGCCCCCTCCTAGGGGGATTCGAGCAGTACTTC. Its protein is CASSPLLGGFEQYF.

The CDR3 region is CACAPRNTEAFF. The CDR3 bases are TGTGCCTGTGCCCCAAGGAACACTGAAGCTTTCTTT. The chain joins TRBV6-5 to TRBJ1-1; D uncertain. Germline V gives CDR1 MNHEY, CDR2 SVGAGI. The CDR3 length is 12 residues. Deletions cut 11 bases from V and 1 base from J, with 11 bases between.

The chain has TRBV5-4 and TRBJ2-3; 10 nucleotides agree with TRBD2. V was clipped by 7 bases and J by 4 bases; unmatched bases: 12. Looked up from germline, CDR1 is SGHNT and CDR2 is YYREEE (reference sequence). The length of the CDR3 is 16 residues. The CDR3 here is CASLYPSGRGADTQYF. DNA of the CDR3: TGTGCCAGCTTGTACCCCAGCGGGAGGGGTGCAGATACGCAGTATTTT.

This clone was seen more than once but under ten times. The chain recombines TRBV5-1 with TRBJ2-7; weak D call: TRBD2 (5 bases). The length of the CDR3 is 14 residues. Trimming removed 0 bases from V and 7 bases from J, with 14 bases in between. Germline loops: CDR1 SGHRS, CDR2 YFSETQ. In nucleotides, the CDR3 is TGCGCCAGCAGCTTGGACCTAGCCCCTTCGGAGCAGTACTTC. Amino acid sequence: CASSLDLAPSEQYF.

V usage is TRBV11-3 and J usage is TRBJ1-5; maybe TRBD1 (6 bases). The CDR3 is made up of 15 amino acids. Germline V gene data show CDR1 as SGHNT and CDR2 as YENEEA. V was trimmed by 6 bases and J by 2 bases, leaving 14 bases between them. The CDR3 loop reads CASRVIGGRNQPQHF. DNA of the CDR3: TGTGCCAGCAGGGTAATTGGGGGCCGCAATCAGCCCCAGCATTTT.

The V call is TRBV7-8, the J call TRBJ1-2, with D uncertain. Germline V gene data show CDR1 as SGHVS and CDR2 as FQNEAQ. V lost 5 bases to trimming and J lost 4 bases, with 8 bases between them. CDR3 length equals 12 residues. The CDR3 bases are TGTGCCAGCAGCCCCGGGAGCTATGGCTACACCTTC. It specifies CASSPGSYGYTF.